Given below is one T cell receptor beta chain in context. The record originates from a study of T cells expressing NK-cell markers. TCRdb re-called the 5' RACE reads and gives one entry per CDR3 protein, without DNA. This sample contains 200,000 to 300,000 distinct CDR3 sequences. CDR3 length equals 12 residues. Germline V CDR1 and CDR2: SGHRS, YFSETQ. The receptor's source is a woman between 18 and 75 years old in good health. Sequencing was done on a sample of blood T cells: a sorted CD56 or NKG2C T cell subset, CD4+ or CD8+ T cells, or bulk PBMC T cells (not recorded which). The J gene is TRBJ2-3, the V gene TRBV5-1. The chain's CDR3 is CASRPGTDTQYF. The entire variable domain, with the rest obtained from reference TRBV5-1 and TRBJ2-3, is as follows: KAGVTQTPRYLIKTRGQQVTLSCSPISGHRSVSWYQQTPGQGLQFLFEYFSETQRNKGNFPGRFSGRQFSNSRSEMNVSTLELGDSALYLCASRPGTDTQYFGPGTRLTVL.